This TCR beta chain was retrieved from a study of OX40 agonist ivuxolimab in advanced cancers. Study information: Prior anti-PD-1, anti-PD-L1 or anti-CTLA-4 therapy did not bar entry, and approximately 40% had some.

TCRdb keeps only in-frame clones here, not all; method: immunoSEQ multiplex PCR. Here the sample spans tens of thousands of clones, 75% to 90% being singletons. This CDR3 spans 18 amino acids. Germline values: CDR1 SGHAT, CDR2 FQNNGV. Trimming removed 1 base from V and 4 bases from J; junction bases left unmatched: 5. Blood sampling was done at baseline, cycle 4 day 1, and cycle 7 day 1. This chain links TRBV11-2 with TRBJ2-2, with 14 nucleotides matching TRBD2. The receptor was isolated from an adult with an advanced solid tumor such as melanoma, head and neck, liver or kidney cancer. The sequences come from CD4+ or CD8+ T cells sorted from blood, collected in a trial of the OX40 agonist ivuxolimab. DNA of the CDR3: TGTGCCAGCAGCTTAGGACTAGCGGGGGGGCTCAGCACCGGGGAGCTGTTTTTT. This translates into CASSLGLAGGLSTGELFF.